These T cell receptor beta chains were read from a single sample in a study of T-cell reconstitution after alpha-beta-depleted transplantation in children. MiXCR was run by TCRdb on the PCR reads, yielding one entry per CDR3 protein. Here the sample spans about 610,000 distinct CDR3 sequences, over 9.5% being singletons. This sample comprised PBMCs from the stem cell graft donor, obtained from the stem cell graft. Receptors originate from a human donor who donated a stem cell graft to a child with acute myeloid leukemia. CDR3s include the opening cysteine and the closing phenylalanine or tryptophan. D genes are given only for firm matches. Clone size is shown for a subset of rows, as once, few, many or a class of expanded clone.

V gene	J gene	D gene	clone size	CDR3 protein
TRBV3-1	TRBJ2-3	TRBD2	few	CASSLLAGRADTQYF
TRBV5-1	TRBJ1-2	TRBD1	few	CASSLPPGQGAGYTF
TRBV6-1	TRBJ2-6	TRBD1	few	CATEGRGPGANVLTF
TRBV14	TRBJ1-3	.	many	CASSPGQGRGNTIYF
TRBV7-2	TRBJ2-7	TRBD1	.	CASSTGTGLYEQYF
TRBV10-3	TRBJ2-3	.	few	CAINFGERDTQYF
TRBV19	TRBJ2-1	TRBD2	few	CASRGTSGKDEQFF
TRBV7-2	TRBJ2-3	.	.	CASSPTHPGTQYF
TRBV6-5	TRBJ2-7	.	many	CASSSRTESSYEQYF
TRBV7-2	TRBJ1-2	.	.	CASSPRQGSYGYTF
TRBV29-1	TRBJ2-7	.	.	CSVPLPGVGEQYF
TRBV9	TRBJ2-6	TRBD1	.	CASSLPQGDGTGANVLTF
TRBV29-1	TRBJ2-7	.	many	CSVAGQYYEQYF
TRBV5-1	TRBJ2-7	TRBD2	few	CASSPQLAGRSYEQYF
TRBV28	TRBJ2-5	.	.	CASSEFETQYF
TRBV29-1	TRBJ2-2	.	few	CSTSGRTNTGELFF
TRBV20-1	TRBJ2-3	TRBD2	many	CSARTSGSLGTDTQYF
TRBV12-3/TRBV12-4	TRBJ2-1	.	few	CASGTPEQFF
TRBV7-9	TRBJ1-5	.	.	CASSFVGNQPQHF
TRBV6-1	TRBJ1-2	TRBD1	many	CASSPHRGGYGYTF
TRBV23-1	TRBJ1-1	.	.	CASSQSRGFGLMNTEAFF
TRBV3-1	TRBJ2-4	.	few	CASSQARGELAKNIQYF
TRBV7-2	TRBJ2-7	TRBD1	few	CASSSQGANYEQYF
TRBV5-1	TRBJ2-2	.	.	CASAETNTGELFF
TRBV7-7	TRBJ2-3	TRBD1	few	CASSRDRDGTQYF
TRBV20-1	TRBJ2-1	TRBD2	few	CSASLSGSDYNEQFF
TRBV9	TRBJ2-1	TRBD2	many	CASSMGGLAGYNEQFF
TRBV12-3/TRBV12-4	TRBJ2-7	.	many	CATSGGVGFEQYF
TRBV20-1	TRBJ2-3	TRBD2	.	CSALAGGRHTQYF
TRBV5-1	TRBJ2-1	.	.	CASSLDPPSSYNEQFF
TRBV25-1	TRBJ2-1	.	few	CASSGTGGVLNEQFF
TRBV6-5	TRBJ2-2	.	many	CASSYSVLAQGGELFF
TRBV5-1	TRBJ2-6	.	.	CASGGRGANVLTF
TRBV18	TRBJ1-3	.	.	CASSPVVDSGNTIYF
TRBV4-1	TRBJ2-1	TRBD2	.	CASSQVYGGRDYNEQFF
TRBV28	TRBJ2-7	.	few	CASRPPDGAYEQYF
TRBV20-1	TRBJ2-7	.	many	CSASIVDEQYF
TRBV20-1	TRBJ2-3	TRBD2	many	CSARALAGADTQYF
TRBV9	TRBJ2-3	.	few	CASSVGGTPSGDTQYF
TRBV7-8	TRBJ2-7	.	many	CASSSDTLYEQYF
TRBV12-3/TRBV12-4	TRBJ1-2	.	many	CASSHPGRGDGYTF
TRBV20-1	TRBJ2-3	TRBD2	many	CSAGLAGGAFTDTQYF
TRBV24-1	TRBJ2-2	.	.	CATSGVADSNTGELFF
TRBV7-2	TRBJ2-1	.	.	CASSPGGGTTRYNEQFF